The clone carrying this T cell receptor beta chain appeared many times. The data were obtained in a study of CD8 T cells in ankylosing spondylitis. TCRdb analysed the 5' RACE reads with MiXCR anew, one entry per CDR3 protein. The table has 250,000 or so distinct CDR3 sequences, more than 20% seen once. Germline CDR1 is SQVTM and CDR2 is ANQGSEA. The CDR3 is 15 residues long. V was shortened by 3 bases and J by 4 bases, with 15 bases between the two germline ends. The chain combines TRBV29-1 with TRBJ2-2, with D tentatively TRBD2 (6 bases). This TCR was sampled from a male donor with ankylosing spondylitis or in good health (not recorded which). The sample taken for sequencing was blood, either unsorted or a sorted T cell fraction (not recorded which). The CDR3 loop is CSVEGTGVGTGELFF. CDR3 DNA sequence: TGCAGCGTTGAGGGTACGGGAGTGGGCACCGGGGAGCTGTTTTTT.